This TCR beta chain emerged from a study of blood T cell repertoires in COVID-19. Clones were read by immunoSEQ multiplex PCR, and TCRdb kept only the in-frame ones, dropping some. The sample contains roughly 380,000 clones, more than 75% of which appear only once. Individuals aged about 18 to 100 years were recruited from approximately 22 US areas. Participants' reported clinical history set cohort assignment. Recovery among Cohort 3 donors was established by two negative PCRs, clearance, or symptom resolution. The clonotype comes from a woman aged 25-40 years who had recovered from COVID-19. The sample was PBMCs or T cells enriched from blood (not recorded which).

The CDR3 spells CATSVRGGTEAFF. The CDR3 DNA sequence: TGTGCCACCAGTGTTAGGGGAGGCACTGAAGCTTTCTTT. The genes are TRBV24-1 and TRBJ1-1; D possibly corresponds to TRBD1 (5 bases). V was clipped by 5 bases and J by 4 bases, with 10 bases between them. The CDR3 is 13 residues long. Germline-derived CDR1 and CDR2 are KGHDR and SFDVKD.